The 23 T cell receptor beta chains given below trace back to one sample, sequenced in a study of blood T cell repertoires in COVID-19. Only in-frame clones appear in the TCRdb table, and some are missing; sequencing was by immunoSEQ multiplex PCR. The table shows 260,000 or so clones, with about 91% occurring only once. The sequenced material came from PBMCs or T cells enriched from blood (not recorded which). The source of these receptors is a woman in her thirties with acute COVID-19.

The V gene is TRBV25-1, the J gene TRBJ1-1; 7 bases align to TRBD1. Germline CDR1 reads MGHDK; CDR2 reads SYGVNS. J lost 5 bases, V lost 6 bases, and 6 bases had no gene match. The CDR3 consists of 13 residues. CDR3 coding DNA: TGTGCCAGCAGCGTGGGACAGCAGACTGAAGCTTTCTTT. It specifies CASSVGQQTEAFF.

Here the CDR3 DNA reads TGCGCCAGCAGCCCCCGGGAGGGCAGAGAGACCCAGTACTTC. This encodes CASSPREGRETQYF. The chain joins TRBV4-1 to TRBJ2-5, with 8 bases that match TRBD2. This CDR3 spans 14 amino acids. In germline, CDR1 is MGHRA, CDR2 YSYEKL. The V and J ends lost 4 bases and 4 bases, in that order; junction bases with no gene match: 5.

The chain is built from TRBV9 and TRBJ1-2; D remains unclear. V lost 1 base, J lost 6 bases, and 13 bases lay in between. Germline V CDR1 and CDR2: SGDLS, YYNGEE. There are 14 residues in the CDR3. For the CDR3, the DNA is TGTGCCAGCAGCGTATGTGGGGAGAGGGATGGCTACACCTTC. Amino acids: CASSVCGERDGYTF.

DNA of the CDR3: TGTGCCAGCAGCTGGACAACAGCGGGGGGTGAGACCCAGTACTTC. It translates to CASSWTTAGGETQYF. V is TRBV7-9 and J is TRBJ2-5; TRBD2 agrees at 9 bases. The CDR3 extends over 15 amino acids. Germline CDR1 is SEHNR and CDR2 is FQNEAQ (reference sequence). Germline trimming cut 4 bases from V and 5 bases from J; bases unmatched to any gene: 8.

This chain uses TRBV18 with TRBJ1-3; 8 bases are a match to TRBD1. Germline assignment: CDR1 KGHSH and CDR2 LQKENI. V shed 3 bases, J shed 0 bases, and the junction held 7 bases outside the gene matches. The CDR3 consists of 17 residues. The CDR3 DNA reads TGTGCCAGCTCACCTAGCCAGGGGGCTCTCTCTGGAAACACCATATATTTT. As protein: CASSPSQGALSGNTIYF.

The CDR3 sequence is CASSPGTGFNYGYTF. In nucleotides, the CDR3 is TGCGCCAGCAGCCCCGGGACAGGATTCAACTATGGCTACACCTTC. V gene TRBV5-1 combines with J gene TRBJ1-2; 8 positions match TRBD1. The CDR3 is 15 residues long. From germline, CDR1 is SGHRS and CDR2 YFSETQ. V shed 4 bases and J 2 bases; nucleotides not matched to a gene: 7. The entire variable domain, with the rest obtained from reference TRBV5-1 and TRBJ1-2, is as follows: KAGVTQTPRYLIKTRGQQVTLSCSPISGHRSVSWYQQTPGQGLQFLFEYFSETQRNKGNFPGRFSGRQFSNSRSEMNVSTLELGDSALYLCASSPGTGFNYGYTFGSGTRLTVV.

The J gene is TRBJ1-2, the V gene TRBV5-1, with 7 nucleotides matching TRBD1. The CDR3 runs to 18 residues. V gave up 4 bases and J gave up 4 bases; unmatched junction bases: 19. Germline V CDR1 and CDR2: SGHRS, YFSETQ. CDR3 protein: CASSPRTGQTQPLYGYTF. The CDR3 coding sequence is TGCGCCAGCAGCCCCCGGACAGGTCAGACCCAACCTCTCTATGGCTACACCTTC.

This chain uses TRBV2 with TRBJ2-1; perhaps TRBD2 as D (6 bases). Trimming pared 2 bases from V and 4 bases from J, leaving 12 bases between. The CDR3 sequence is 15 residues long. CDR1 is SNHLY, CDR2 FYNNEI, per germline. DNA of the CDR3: TGTGCCAGCAGTGAACCGGGACTTTCATACAATGAGCAGTTCTTC. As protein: CASSEPGLSYNEQFF.

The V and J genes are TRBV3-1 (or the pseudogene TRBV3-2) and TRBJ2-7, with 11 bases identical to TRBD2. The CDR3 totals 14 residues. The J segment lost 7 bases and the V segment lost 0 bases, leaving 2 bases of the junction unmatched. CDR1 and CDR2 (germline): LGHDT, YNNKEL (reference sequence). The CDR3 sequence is CASSQDRLAGEQYF. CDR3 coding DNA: TGTGCCAGCAGCCAAGATCGACTAGCGGGGGAGCAGTACTTC.

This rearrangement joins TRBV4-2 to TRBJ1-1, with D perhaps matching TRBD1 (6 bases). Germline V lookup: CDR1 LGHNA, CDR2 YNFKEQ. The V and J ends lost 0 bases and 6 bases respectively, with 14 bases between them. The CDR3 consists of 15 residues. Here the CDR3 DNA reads TGTGCCAGCAGCCAAGAGGGTACAGGGCTATCTGAAGCTTTCTTT. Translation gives CASSQEGTGLSEAFF.

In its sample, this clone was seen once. The CDR3 bases are TGTGCCAGTAGTATAGCGGGGGGGCAGCCCCAGCATTTT. Protein sequence: CASSIAGGQPQHF. The rearrangement uses TRBV19 and TRBJ1-5; D possibly corresponds to TRBD1 (5 bases). V lost 1 base to trimming and J lost 7 bases, with 8 bases between them. Germline V CDR1 and CDR2: LNHDA, SQIVND (reference sequence). The CDR3 contains 13 residues.

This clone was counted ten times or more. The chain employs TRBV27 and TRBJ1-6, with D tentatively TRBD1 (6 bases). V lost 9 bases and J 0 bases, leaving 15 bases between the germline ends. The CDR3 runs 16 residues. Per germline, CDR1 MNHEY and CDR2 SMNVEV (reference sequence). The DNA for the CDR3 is TGTGCCAGTCGGGTTCAGGGGAGCTCCTATAATTCACCCCTCCACTTT. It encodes CASRVQGSSYNSPLHF.

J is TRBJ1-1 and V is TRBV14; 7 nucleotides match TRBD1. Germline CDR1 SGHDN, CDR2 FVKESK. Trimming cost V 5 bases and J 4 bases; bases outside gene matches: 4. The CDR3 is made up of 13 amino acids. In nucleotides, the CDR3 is TGTGCCAGCAGCGTAGACAGGGCCACTGAAGCTTTCTTT. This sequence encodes CASSVDRATEAFF.

The CDR3 spells CASWYTGANTGELFF. The CDR3 DNA is TGTGCCAGCTGGTACACAGGGGCCAACACCGGGGAGCTGTTTTTT. V usage is TRBV27 and J usage is TRBJ2-2, with TRBD1 matching over 7 bases. CDR3 length: 15 amino acids. V was pared by 8 bases and J by 2 bases, with 8 bases of the junction left unmatched. Germline-derived CDR1 and CDR2 are MNHEY and SMNVEV (reference sequence).

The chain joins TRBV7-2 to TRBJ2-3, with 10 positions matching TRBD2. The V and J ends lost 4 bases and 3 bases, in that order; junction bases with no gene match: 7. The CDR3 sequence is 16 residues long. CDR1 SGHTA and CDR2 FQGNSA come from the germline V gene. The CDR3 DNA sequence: TGTGCCAGCAGCTCTAGCGGGGGCTATAATACAGATACGCAGTATTTT. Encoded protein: CASSSSGGYNTDTQYF.

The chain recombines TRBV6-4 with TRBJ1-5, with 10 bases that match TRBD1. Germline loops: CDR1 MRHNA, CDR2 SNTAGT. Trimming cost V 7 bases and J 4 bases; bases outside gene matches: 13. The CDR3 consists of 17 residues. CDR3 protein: CASNGTGVLSVNQPQHF. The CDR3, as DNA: TGTGCCAGCAATGGGACAGGGGTCCTTTCCGTTAATCAGCCCCAGCATTTT.

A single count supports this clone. The CDR3 region has the DNA TGTGCCAGCAGTTCTCGACAGGGGGCGAACGGCTACACCTTC. Translated, it gives CASSSRQGANGYTF. This sequence joins TRBV6-2 or TRBV6-3 and TRBJ1-2; 10 bases are shared with TRBD1. There are 14 residues in the CDR3. CDR1 and CDR2 (germline): MNHEY, SVGEGT. Trimming cost V 4 bases and J 8 bases; bases outside gene matches: 7.

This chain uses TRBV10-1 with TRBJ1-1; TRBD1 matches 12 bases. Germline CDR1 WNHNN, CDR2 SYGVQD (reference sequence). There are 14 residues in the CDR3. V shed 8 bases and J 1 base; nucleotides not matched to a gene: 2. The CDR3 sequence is CASGTGGSNTEAFF. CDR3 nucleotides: TGCGCCAGCGGGACAGGGGGCTCGAACACTGAAGCTTTCTTT.

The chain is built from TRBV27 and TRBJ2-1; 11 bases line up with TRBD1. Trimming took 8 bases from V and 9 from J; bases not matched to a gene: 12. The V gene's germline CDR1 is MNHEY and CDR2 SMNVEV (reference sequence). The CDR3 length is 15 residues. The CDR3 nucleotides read TGTGCCAGCGGTCATGCCGGGACAGGGGGTGGTGAGCAGTTCTTC. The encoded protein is CASGHAGTGGGEQFF.

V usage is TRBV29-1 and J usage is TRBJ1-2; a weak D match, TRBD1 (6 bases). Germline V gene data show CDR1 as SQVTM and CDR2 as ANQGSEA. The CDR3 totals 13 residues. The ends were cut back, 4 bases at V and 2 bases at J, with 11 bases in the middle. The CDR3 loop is CSVGGGANYGYTF. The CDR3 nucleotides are TGCAGCGTTGGTGGGGGCGCGAACTATGGCTACACCTTC.

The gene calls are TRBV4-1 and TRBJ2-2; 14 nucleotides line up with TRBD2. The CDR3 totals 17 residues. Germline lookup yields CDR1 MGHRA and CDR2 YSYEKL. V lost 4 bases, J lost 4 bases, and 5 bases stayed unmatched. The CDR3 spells CASSLGTSGGFTGELFF. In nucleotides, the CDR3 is TGCGCCAGCAGCCTGGGGACTAGCGGGGGCTTCACCGGGGAGCTGTTTTTT.

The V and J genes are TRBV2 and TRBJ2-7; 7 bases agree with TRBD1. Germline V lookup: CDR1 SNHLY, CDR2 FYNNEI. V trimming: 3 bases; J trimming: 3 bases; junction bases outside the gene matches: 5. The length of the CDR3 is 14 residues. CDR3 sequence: CASSDRGLFYEQYF. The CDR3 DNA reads TGTGCCAGCAGTGACAGGGGGTTATTCTACGAGCAGTACTTC.

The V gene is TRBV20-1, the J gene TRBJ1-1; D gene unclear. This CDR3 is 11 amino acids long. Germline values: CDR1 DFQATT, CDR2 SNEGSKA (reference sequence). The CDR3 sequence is CRLDWDTEAFF. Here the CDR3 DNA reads TGCAGGTTGGACTGGGACACTGAAGCTTTCTTT.